This T cell receptor (beta chain) was retrieved from a study of T cell responses to AZD1222 COVID-19 vaccine. Second doses at about 4 or about 12 weeks were pooled. Broader study findings: Baseline seropositivity occurred in only 5 to 7 AZD1222 recipients. Donors, mostly white British, included more females; clonal diversity was possibly underestimated. Unmutated variant regions are reportedly targeted by nearly half of spike-specific TCRs.

Profiled with immunoSEQ multiplex PCR; TCRdb holds only in-frame clones, not every one. This sample has 150,000 or so clones, with 92% found just once. Regarding this clone: Its specificity is not known.

Germline trimming cut 1 base from V and 2 bases from J; bases unmatched to any gene: 7. The CDR3 is 16 residues long. CDR1 is SGHTA and CDR2 is FQGNSA in the germline V gene. The clonotype originates from an adult who received the AZD1222 COVID-19 vaccine. Source: peripheral blood, taken 28 days after the second AZD1222 dose. The genes are TRBV7-2 and TRBJ1-2, with 7 bases identical to TRBD1. The CDR3 reads CASSLGGGQENYGYTF. The DNA of the CDR3 is TGTGCCAGCAGCTTAGGGGGCGGACAGGAGAACTATGGCTACACCTTC.